This T cell receptor beta chain was observed in a study of cytomegalovirus exposure and HLA in healthy donors. Study-wide findings and caveats: A classifier reportedly called cytomegalovirus status with high sensitivity and specificity.

The V segment lost 0 bases and the J segment 5 bases; nucleotides outside the gene matches: 4. Germline V gene lookup returns CDR1 SGDLS and CDR2 YYNGEE. CDR3 length: 14 amino acids. Repertoires were generated with immunoSEQ multiplex PCR, while TCRdb's copy carries only in-frame clones and drops some. The sample records around 94,000 clones, about 95% being singletons. In the case of this clone: Its antigen is unidentified.

This clonotype originated in a woman aged 18 to 35 in good health and CMV-seronegative. J is TRBJ2-7 and V is TRBV9; 8 bases align to TRBD2. What was sequenced was PBMCs. The CDR3 sequence is CASSVVSGDHEQYF. The CDR3 nucleotides read TGTGCCAGCAGCGTAGTTAGCGGGGATCACGAGCAGTACTTC.